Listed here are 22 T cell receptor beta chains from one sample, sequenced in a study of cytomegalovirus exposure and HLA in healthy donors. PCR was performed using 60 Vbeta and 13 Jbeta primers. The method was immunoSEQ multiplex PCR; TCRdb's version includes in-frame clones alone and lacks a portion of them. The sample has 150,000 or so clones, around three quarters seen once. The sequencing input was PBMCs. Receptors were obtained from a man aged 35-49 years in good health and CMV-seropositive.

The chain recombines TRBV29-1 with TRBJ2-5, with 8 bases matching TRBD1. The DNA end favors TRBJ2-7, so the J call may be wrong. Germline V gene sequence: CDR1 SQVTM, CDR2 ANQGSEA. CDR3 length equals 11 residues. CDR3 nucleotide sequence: TGCAGCGTCAGGGGGCTCGACGAGCAGTACTTC. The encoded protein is CSVRGLDEQYF.

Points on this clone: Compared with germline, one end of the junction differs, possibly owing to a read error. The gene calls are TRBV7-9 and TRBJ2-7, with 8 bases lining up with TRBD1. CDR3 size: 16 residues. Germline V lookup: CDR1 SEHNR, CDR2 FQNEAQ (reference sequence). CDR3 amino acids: CSSSAHNQGATYEQYF. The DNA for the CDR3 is TGTTCCAGCAGCGCACACAACCAGGGGGCAACCTACGAGCAGTACTTC.

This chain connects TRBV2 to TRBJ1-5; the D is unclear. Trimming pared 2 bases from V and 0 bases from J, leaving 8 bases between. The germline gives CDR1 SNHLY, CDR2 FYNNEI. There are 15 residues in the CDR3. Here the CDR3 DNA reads TGTGCCAGCAGTGAACGGGAGGGTAGCAATCAGCCCCAGCATTTT. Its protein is CASSEREGSNQPQHF. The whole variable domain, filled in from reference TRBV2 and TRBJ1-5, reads EPEVTQTPSHQVTQMGQEVILRCVPISNHLYFYWYRQILGQKVEFLVSFYNNEISEKSEIFDDQFSVERPDGSNFTLKIRSTKLEDSAMYFCASSEREGSNQPQHFGDGTRLSIL.

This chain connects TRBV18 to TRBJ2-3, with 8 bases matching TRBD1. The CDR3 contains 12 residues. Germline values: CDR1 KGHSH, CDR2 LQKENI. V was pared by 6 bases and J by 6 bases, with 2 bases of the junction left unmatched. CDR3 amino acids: CASSDRADTQYF. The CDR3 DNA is TGTGCCAGCTCGGACAGGGCCGATACGCAGTATTTT.

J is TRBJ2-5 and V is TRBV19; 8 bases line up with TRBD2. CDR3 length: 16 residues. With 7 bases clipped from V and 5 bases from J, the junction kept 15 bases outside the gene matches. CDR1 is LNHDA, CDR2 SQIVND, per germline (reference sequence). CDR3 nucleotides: TGTGCCAGTACCAAAAGCCCGGGAGGGGTCGGCGAGACCCAGTACTTC. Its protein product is CASTKSPGGVGETQYF.

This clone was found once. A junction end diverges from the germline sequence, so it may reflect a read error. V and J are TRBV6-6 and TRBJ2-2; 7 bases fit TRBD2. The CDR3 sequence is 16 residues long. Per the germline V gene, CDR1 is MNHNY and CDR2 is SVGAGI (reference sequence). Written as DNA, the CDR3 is TGTGCCAGCATTTCCCGGGGGGTTTCGAACACCGGGGAGCCGTTTTTT. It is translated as CASISRGVSNTGEPFF.

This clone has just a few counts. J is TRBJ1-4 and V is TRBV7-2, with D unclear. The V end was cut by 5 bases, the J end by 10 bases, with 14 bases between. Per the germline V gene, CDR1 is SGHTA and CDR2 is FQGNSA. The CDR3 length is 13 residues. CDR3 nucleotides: TGTGCCAGCAGCAGACCCCGGGAGGGAAAACTGTTTTTT. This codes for CASSRPREGKLFF.

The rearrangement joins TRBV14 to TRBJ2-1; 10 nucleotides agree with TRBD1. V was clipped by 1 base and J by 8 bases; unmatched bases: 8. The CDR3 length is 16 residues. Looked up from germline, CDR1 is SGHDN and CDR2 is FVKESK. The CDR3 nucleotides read TGTGCCAGCAGCCAAGTTTCAGGACAGGGGGGCTATGAGCAGTTCTTC. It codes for CASSQVSGQGGYEQFF.

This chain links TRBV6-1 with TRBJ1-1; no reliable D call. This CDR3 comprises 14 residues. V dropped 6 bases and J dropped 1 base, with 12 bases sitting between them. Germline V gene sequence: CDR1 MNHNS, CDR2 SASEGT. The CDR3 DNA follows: TGTGCCAGCAGGGCCTTGGCTGAGAACACTGAAGCTTTCTTT. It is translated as CASRALAENTEAFF.

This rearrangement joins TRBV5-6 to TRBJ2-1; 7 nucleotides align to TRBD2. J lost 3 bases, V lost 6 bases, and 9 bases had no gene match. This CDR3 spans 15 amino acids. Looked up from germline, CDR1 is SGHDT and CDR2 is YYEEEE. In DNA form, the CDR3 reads TGTGCCAGCACTAACCGGGGAGGGGTCTACAATGAGCAGTTCTTC. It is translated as CASTNRGGVYNEQFF.

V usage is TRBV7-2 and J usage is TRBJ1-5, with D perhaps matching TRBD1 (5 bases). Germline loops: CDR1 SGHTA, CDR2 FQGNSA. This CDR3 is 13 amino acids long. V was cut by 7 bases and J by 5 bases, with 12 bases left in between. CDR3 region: CASIYSGDQPQHF. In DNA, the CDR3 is TGTGCCAGCATCTACTCGGGGGATCAGCCCCAGCATTTT.

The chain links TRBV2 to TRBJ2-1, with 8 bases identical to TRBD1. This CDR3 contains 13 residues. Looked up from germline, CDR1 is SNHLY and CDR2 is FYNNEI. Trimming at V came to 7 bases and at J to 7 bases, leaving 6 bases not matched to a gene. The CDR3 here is CASNMDRENEQFF. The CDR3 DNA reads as TGTGCCAGCAATATGGACAGGGAGAATGAGCAGTTCTTC.

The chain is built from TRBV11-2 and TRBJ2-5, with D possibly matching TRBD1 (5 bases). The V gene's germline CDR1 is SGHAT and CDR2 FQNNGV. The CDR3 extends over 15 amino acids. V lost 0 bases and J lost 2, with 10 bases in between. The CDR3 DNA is TGTGCCAGCAGCTTAGAGGGGCGTTATCAAGAGACCCAGTACTTC. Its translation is CASSLEGRYQETQYF.

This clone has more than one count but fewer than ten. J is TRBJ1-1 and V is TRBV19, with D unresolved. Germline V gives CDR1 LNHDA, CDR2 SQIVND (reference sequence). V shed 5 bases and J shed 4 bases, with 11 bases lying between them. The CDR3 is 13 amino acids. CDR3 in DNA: TGTGCCAGTAGTCAGTCAGTTCGCACTGAAGCTTTCTTT. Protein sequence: CASSQSVRTEAFF. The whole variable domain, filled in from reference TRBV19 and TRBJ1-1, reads DGGITQSPKYLFRKEGQNVTLSCEQNLNHDAMYWYRQDPGQGLRLIYYSQIVNDFQKGDIAEGYSVSREKKESFPLTVTSAQKNPTAFYLCASSQSVRTEAFFGQGTRLTVV.

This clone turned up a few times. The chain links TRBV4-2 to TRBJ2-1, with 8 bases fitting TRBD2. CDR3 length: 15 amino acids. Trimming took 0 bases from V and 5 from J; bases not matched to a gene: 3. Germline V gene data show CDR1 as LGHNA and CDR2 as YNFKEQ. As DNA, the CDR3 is TGTGCCAGCAGCCAAGACGGGGGGGCACACAATGAGCAGTTCTTC. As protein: CASSQDGGAHNEQFF.

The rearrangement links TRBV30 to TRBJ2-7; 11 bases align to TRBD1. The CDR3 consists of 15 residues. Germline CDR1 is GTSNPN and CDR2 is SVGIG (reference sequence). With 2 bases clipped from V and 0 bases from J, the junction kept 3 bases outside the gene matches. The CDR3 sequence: CAWSPGQGVSYEQYF. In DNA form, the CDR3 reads TGTGCCTGGAGTCCGGGACAGGGGGTCTCCTACGAGCAGTACTTC.

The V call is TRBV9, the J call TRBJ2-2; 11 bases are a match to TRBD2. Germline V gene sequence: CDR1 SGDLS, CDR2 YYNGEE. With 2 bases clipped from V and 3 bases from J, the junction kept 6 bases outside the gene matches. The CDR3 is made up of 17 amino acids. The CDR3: CASSVGSGGADTGELFF. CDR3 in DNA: TGTGCCAGCAGCGTTGGTAGCGGGGGGGCCGACACCGGGGAGCTGTTTTTT.

CDR3: CASSPLGGQTTDTQYF. The CDR3 DNA is TGTGCCAGCTCACCACTCGGGGGACAGACCACAGATACGCAGTATTTT. This chain uses TRBV18 with TRBJ2-3; TRBD1 is a possible D gene (7 bases). CDR3 length: 16 amino acids. The germline gives CDR1 KGHSH, CDR2 LQKENI. The germline V and J ends were trimmed by 1 base and 2 bases, with 13 bases remaining between them.

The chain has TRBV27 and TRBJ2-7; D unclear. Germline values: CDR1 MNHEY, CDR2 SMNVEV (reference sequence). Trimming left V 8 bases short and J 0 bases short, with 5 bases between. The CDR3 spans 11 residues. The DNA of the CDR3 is TGTGCCAGCTCTAGCTCCTACGAGCAGTACTTC. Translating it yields CASSSSYEQYF.

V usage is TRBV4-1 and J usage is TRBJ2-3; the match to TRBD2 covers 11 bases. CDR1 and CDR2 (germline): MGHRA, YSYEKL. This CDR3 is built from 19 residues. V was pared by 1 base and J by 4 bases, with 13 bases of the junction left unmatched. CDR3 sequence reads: CASSQVPSGGSAMADTQYF. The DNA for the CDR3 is TGCGCCAGCAGCCAAGTTCCTAGCGGGGGGTCCGCGATGGCAGATACGCAGTATTTT.

CDR3 sequence reads: CAISSGLAGGRRLTDTQYF. The CDR3 coding sequence is TGTGCCATCAGTAGCGGACTAGCGGGGGGGAGGCGGCTCACAGATACGCAGTATTTT. The chain combines TRBV10-3 with TRBJ2-3, with 15 bases matching TRBD2. The germline CDR1 and CDR2 sequences are ENHRY and SYGVKD. This CDR3 has 19 residues. J was trimmed by 2 bases and V by 5 bases; bases with no gene match: 11.

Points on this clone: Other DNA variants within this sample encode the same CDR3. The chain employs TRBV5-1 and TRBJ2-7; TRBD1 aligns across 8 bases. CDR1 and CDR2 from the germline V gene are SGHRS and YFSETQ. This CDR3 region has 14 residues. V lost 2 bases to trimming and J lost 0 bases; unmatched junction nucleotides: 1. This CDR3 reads CASSFTGGSYEQYF. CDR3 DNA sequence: TGCGCCAGCAGCTTCACAGGGGGCTCCTACGAGCAGTACTTC. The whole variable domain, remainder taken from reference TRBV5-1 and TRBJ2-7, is KAGVTQTPRYLIKTRGQQVTLSCSPISGHRSVSWYQQTPGQGLQFLFEYFSETQRNKGNFPGRFSGRQFSNSRSEMNVSTLELGDSALYLCASSFTGGSYEQYFGPGTRLTVT.